This T cell receptor beta chain was found in a study of T cell repertoires in cytomegalovirus infection. Background on the study: TCR beta signatures that were public indicated CMV infection and matching HLA type.

Study outcomes and limitations: CMV-specific HLA-C-restricted TCR beta clonotypes dominated the ex vivo response. Cumulative public TCR beta family frequency identified carriers of CMV plus the relevant HLA.

Via MiXCR, TCRdb re-called the reads, giving one row per CDR3 protein. The sample yields 68,000 or so distinct CDR3 sequences, 20% to 25% seen once. Trimming left V 6 bases short and J 1 base short, with 9 bases between. The germline V gene has CDR1 SNHLY and CDR2 FYNNEI. The CDR3 is 13 residues long. Comment on this clonotype: Antigen: not known.

The sample taken for sequencing was PBMCs, sequenced either directly or after in vitro stimulation (not recorded which). This receptor was obtained from a human donor in good health (CMV status not recorded). Some clones in this sample may be carry-over from other donors' samples. The J gene is TRBJ1-2, the V gene TRBV2; D is unresolved. CDR3 coding DNA: TGTGCCAGCAGGGTTTCTCTTAACTATGGCTACACCTTC. Its translation: CASRVSLNYGYTF.